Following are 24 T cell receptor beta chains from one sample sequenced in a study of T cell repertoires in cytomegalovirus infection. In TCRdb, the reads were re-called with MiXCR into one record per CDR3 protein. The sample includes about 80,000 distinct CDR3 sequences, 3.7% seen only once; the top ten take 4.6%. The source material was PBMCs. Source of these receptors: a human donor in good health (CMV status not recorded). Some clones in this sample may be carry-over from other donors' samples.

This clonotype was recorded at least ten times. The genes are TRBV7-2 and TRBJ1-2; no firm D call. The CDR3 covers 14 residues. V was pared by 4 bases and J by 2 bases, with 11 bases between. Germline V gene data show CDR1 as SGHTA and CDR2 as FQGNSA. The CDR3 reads CASSSPAVNYGYTF. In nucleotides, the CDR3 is TGTGCCAGCAGCTCGCCGGCAGTAAACTATGGCTACACCTTC.

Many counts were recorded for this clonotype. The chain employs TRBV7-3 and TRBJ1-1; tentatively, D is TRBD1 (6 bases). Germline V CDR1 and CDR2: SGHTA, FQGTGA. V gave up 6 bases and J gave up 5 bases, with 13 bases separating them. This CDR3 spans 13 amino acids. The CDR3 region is CASRGGGGTEAFF. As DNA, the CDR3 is TGTGCCAGCAGAGGGGGGGGCGGGACTGAAGCTTTCTTT.

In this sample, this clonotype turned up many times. CDR3: CASSLGRYQPQHF. The CDR3 DNA is TGTGCCAGCAGCTTGGGACGGTACCAGCCCCAGCATTTT. The gene calls are TRBV7-2 and TRBJ1-5; maybe TRBD1 (5 bases). The CDR3 is 13 residues long. The germline V and J ends were trimmed by 3 bases and 7 bases, with 10 bases remaining between them. CDR1 is SGHTA and CDR2 is FQGNSA in the germline V gene.

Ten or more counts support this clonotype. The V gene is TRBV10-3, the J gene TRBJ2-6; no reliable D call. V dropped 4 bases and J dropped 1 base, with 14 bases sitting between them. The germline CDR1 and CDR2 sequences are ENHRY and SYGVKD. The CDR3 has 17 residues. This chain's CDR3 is CAISGGLGNSGANVLTF. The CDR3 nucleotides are TGTGCCATCAGTGGGGGTCTGGGAAATTCTGGGGCCAACGTCCTGACTTTC.

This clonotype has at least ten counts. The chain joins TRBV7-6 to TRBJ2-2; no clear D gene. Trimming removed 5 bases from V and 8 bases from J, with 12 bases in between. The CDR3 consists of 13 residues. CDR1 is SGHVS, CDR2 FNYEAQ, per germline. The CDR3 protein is CASSLEGWGELFF. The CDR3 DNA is TGTGCCAGCAGCCTAGAAGGGTGGGGGGAGCTGTTTTTT.

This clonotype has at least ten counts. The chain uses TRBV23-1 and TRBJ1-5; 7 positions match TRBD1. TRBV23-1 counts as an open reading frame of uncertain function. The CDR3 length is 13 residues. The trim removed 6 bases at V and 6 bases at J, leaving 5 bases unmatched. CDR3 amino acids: CASRSTGIQPQHF. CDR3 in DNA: TGCGCCAGCAGGTCGACAGGGATTCAGCCCCAGCATTTT.

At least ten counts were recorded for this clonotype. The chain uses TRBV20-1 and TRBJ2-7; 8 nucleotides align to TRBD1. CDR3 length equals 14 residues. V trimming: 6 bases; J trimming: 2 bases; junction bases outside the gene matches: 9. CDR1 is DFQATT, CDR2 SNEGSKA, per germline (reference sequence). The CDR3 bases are TGCAGTGCGGTCGACAGGGGTGCGACCTACGAGCAGTACTTC. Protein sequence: CSAVDRGATYEQYF.

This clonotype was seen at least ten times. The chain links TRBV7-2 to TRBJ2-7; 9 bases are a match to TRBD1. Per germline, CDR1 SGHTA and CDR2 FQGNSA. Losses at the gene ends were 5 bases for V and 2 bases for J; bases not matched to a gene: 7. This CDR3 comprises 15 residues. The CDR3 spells CASSLFRDRAYEQYF. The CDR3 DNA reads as TGTGCCAGCAGCCTATTCCGGGACAGGGCCTACGAGCAGTACTTC.

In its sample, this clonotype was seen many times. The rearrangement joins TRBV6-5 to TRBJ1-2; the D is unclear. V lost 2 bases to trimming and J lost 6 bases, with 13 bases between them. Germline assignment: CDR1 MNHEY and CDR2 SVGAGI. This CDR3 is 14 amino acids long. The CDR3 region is CASSYRAKGNGYTF. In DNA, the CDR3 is TGTGCCAGCAGTTACCGGGCGAAAGGGAATGGCTACACCTTC.

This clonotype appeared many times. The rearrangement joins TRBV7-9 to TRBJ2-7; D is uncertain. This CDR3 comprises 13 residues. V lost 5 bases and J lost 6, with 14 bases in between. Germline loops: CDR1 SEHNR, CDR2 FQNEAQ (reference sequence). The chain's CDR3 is CASSALDILEQYF. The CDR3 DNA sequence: TGTGCCAGCAGCGCACTCGACATTCTCGAGCAGTACTTC.

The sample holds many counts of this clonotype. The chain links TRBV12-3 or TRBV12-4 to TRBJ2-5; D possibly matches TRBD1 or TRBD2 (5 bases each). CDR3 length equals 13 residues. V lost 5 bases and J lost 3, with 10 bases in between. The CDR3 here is CASSRDGKETQYF. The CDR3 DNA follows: TGTGCCAGCAGTCGGGACGGAAAAGAGACCCAGTACTTC.

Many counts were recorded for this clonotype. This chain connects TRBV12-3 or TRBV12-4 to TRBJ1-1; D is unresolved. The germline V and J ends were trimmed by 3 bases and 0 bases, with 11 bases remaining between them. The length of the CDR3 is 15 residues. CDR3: CASSFRSSLNTEAFF. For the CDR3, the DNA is TGTGCCAGCAGTTTTAGGAGCAGCTTGAACACTGAAGCTTTCTTT.

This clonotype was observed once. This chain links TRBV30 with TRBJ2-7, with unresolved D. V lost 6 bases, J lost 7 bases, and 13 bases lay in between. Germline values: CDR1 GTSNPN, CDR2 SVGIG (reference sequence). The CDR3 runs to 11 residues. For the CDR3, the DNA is TGTGCCTGCGGGCGTGCGGCGGAGCAGTACTTC. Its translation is CACGRAAEQYF.

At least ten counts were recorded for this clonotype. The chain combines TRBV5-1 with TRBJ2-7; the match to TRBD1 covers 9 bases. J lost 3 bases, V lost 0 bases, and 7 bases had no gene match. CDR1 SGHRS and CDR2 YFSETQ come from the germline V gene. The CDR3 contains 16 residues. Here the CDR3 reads CASSLGQAGQGYEQYF. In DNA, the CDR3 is TGCGCCAGCAGCTTGGGCCAGGCGGGACAGGGCTACGAGCAGTACTTC.

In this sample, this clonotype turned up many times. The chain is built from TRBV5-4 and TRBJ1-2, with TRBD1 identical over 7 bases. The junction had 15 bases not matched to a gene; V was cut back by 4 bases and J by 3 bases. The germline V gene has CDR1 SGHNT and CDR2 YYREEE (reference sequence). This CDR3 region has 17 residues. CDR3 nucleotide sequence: TGTGCCAGCAGCCGTCGGACAGGAATTGGTAGTTACTATGGCTACACCTTC. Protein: CASSRRTGIGSYYGYTF.

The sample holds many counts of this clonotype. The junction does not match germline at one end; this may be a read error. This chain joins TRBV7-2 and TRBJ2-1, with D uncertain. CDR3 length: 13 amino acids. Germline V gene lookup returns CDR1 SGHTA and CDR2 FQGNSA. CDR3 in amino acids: CASSLPGYHEQFF. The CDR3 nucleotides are TGTGCCAGCAGCTTACCCGGCTACCATGAGCAGTTCTTC.

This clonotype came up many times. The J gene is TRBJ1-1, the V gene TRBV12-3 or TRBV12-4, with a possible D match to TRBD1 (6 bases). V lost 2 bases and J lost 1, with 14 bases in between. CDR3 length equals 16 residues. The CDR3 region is CASSLRQGLRNTEAFF. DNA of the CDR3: TGTGCCAGCAGTTTACGGCAGGGGCTAAGGAACACTGAAGCTTTCTTT.

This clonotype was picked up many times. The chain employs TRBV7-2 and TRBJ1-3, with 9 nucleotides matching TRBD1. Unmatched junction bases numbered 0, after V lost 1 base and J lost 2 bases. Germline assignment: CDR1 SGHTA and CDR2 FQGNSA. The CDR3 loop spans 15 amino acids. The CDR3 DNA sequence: TGTGCCAGCAGCTTAGGGACAGGGGCTGGAAACACCATATATTTT. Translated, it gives CASSLGTGAGNTIYF.

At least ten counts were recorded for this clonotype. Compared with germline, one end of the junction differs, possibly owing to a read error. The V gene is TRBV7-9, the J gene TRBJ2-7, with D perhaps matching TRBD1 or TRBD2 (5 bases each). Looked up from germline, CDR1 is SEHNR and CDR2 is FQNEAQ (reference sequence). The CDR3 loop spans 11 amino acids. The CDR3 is CASSLVGTGVF. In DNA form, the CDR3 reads TGTGCCAGCAGCTTAGTAGGGACGGGTGTGTTC.

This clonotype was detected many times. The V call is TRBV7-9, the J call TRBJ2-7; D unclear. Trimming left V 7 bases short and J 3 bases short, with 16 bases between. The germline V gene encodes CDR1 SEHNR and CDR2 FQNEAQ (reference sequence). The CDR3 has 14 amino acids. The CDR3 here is CASNPDGFNYEQYF. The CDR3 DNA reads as TGTGCCAGCAACCCTGACGGGTTTAACTACGAGCAGTACTTC.

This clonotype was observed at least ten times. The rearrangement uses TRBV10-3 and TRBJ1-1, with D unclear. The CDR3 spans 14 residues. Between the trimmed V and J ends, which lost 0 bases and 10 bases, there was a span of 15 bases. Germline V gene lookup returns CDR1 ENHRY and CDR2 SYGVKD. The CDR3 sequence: CAISESNRRVGAFF. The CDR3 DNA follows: TGTGCCATCAGTGAGTCGAATCGGAGGGTAGGAGCTTTCTTT.

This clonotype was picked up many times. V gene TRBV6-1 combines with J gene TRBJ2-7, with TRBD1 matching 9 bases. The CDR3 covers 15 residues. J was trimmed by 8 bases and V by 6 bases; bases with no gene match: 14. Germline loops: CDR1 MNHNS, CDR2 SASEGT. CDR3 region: CASSLTDRGRSKQYF. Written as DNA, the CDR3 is TGTGCCAGCAGCCTAACCGACAGGGGGAGGTCTAAGCAGTACTTC.

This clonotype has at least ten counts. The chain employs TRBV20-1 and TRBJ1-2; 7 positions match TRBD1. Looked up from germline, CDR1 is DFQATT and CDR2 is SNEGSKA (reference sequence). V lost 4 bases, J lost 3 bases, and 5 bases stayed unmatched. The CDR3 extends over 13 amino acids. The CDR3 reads CSATTGTDYGYTF. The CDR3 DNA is TGCAGTGCTACCACCGGGACAGACTATGGCTACACCTTC.

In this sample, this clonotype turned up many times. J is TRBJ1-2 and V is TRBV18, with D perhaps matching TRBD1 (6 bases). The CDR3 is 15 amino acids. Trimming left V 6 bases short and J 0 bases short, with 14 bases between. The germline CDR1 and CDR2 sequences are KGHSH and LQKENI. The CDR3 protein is CASSPGTTANYGYTF. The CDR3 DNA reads TGTGCCAGCTCCCCAGGGACAACAGCTAACTATGGCTACACCTTC. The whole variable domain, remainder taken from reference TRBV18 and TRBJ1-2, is NAGVMQNPRHLVRRRGQEARLRCSPMKGHSHVYWYRQLPEEGLKFMVYLQKENIIDESGMPKERFSAEFPKEGPSILRIQQVVRGDSAAYFCASSPGTTANYGYTFGSGTRLTVV.